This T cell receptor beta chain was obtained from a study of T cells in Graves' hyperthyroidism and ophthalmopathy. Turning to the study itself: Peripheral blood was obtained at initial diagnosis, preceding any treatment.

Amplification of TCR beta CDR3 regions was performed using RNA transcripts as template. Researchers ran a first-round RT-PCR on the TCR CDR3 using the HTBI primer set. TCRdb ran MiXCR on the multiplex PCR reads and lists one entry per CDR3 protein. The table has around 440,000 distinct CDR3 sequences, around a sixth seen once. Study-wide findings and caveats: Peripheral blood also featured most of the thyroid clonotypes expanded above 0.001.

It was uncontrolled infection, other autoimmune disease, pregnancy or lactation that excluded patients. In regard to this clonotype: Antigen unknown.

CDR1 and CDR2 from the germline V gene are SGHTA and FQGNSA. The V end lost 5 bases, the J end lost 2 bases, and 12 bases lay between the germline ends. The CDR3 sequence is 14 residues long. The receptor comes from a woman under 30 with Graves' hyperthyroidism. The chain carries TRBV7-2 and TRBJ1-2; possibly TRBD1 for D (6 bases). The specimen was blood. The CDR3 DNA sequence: TGTGCCAGCAGCCAAGAACAGGGAAACTATGGCTACACCTTC. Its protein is CASSQEQGNYGYTF. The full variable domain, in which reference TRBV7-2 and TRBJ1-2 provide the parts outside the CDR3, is GAGVSQSPSNKVTEKGKDVELRCDPISGHTALYWYRQSLGQGLEFLIYFQGNSAPDKSGLPSDRFSAERTGGSVSTLTIQRTQQEDSAVYLCASSQEQGNYGYTFGSGTRLTVV.